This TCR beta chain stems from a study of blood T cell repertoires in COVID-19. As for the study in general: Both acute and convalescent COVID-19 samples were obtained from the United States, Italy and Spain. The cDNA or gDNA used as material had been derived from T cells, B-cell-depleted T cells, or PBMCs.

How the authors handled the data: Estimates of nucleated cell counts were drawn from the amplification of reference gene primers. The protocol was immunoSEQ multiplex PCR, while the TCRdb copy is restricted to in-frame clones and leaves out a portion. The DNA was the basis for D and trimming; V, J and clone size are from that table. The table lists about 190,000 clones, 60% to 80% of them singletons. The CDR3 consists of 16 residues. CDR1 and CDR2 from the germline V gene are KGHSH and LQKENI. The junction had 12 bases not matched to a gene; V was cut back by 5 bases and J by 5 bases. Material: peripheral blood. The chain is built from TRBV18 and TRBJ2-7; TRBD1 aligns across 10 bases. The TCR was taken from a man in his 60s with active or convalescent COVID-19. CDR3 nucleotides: TGTGCCAGCTCAGTTTCCGGGACAGGGGATTTAGACGAGCAGTACTTC. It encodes CASSVSGTGDLDEQYF.